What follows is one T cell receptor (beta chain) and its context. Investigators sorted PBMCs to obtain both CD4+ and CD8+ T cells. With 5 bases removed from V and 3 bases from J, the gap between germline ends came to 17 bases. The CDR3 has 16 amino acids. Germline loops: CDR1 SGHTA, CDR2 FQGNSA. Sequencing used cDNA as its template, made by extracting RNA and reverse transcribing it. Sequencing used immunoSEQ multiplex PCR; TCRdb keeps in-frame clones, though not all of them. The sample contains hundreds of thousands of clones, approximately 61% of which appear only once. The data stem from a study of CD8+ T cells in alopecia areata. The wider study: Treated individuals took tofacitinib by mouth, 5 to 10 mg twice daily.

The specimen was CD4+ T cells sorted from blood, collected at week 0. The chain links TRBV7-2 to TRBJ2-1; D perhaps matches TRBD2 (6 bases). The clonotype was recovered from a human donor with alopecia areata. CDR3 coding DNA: TGTGCCAGCAGCCCTCCCTCTCGCGGGGTCTACAATGAGCAGTTCTTC. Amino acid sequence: CASSPPSRGVYNEQFF.